This TCR beta chain derives from a study of spatial heterogeneity in lung cancer (dated by TCRdb to between 2018 and 2021). General notes on the study: Beta-chain transcripts were consistently detected in greater numbers than alpha-chain transcripts, which likely reflected higher beta-chain transcript abundance. TCR alpha and beta repertoires were quantitatively compared across multiple tumor regions, matched nontumor lung and blood in non-small cell lung cancer. Nonsynonymous mutation counts, determined by whole-exome sequencing of tumor tissue, were related to features of the TCR repertoire. In the raw uncorrected reads, each unique combination of TCR and UMI appeared more than ten times on average. At surgery, hundreds of tumor regions, 63 to 70 matched nontumor lung samples and about 56 PBMC samples were TCR-sequenced for both alpha and beta chains.

The library came from 5' RACE. The instrument given in TCRdb is NextSeq 500. To allow correction of PCR and sequencing errors, the TCR library protocol tagged every TCR cDNA molecule with a unique molecular identifier. Concerning the study's data processing: Decombinator tools were used for TCR identification, UMI-based error correction and CDR3 extraction. TCRs above a frequency of 2 per 1,000, corresponding to the top 1% of the tumor frequency distribution, were defined as expanded. Each repertoire was subsampled 100 times to 5,000 TCRs, after which Renyi diversity was computed with the R vegan package. CDR3 similarity networks were built from amino acid triplet string-kernel similarity, connecting CDR3s with pairwise similarity above 0.82. The raw public data were reprocessed by TCRdb itself: fastp quality trimming at Q25, MiXCR clonotype calling, in-frame beta chains only. For every CDR3 protein sequence, its rows merge into one entry that carries the most common genes and DNA. The authors' filters were not applied to this entry. Across this sample there are 36,000 or so distinct CDR3 sequences, with approximately 5.2% seen only once. In total, the top ten clones hold less than 35% of the sample.

Sample time point, as interpreted from the label and publication: sample taken at primary tumor resection. Without any cell sorting, TCR sequencing was performed on whole RNA extracted either from tumor and nontumor lung tissue or from cryopreserved PBMC samples. The donors were 65 to 90 patients from the lung TRACERx cohort who had early-stage, untreated non-small cell lung cancer. A patient was chosen for TCR sequencing only when enough RNA was available from at least two tumor regions. The CDR3 numbers 13 residues from cysteine through phenylalanine. Here the CDR3 DNA is all that survives: 39 bases in frame from base 1. Based on the germline V gene (reference sequence), the CDR1 and CDR2 sequences are SEHNR and FQNEAQ. V is reduced by 8 bases and J by 5 bases, leaving a spacing of 15 bases between them. The table lists this clonotype with many counts. Its binding antigen is unknown. Base qualities are missing; no much larger clone stands one base away.

Overall study outcomes, separate from this receptor: Ubiquitous expanded tumor TCRs were detected in blood more often at tumor resection than at routine follow-up. Additional single-cell paired TCR alpha and beta sequencing was considered necessary to confirm, at a functional level, the hypothesis that regional TCRs recognize regional mutations.

Recombination joined TRBV7-9 with TRBJ2-5; the D element could tentatively be TRBD1 or TRBD2, as 5 bases agree for each. Sequenced material: PBMCs, taken at surgery. This TCR was sampled from a female donor with early-stage non-small cell lung cancer. The nucleotide sequence is TGTGCCAGCGGAGAGGGTGGGGGTGAGACCCAGTACTTC. Its product reads: CASGEGGGETQYF.